This T cell receptor (beta chain) was sequenced during a study of siplizumab effects on memory and regulatory T cells. Deletions cut 0 bases from V and 6 bases from J, with 10 bases between. The CDR3 totals 14 residues. Per germline, CDR1 SGHNT and CDR2 YYREEE (reference sequence). Libraries were prepared by immunoSEQ multiplex PCR; TCRdb keeps only in-frame clonotypes and omits some of them. The sample contains about 69,000 clones, 88% of which appear only once. This sequence was found in a human donor in good health. This chain links TRBV5-4 with TRBJ2-1; possibly TRBD1 or TRBD2 for D (5 bases each). Sequenced: Tregs sorted from blood. CDR3 amino acids: CASSLAIGGNEQFF. The CDR3 DNA is TGTGCCAGCAGCTTGGCCATTGGGGGCAATGAGCAGTTCTTC.